The clone carrying this T cell receptor (beta chain) showed up just a few times. Under the authors' procedure: Reference gene primer amplification gave estimated nucleated cell counts. Data came from immunoSEQ multiplex PCR; TCRdb stores just in-frame clones and leaves some out. V and J calls and clone size are given by that table; D and trimming were obtained from the DNA. Of hundreds of thousands of clones listed, 90% to 95% are singletons. The CDR3 runs 16 residues. Germline V gives CDR1 MNHGY, CDR2 SAAAGT. V was clipped by 6 bases and J by 7 bases, with 19 bases between them. The data stem from a study of blood T cell repertoires in COVID-19. About the research overall: The United States, Italy and Spain supplied acute and convalescent COVID-19 samples. T cells, B-cell-depleted T cells, or PBMCs provided the cDNA or gDNA that served as material.

Source material: peripheral blood. The chain has TRBV6-8 and TRBJ1-6; the D is unclear. The sequence came from a man between 60 and 70 years old with COVID-19, enrolled during active disease. The DNA of the CDR3 is TGTGCCAGCAGGAGATTGGCGGGTCCGGAGAATTCACCCCTCCACTTT. It is translated as CASRRLAGPENSPLHF.